These 27 T cell receptor beta chains share one sample of origin, sequenced in a study of shared clonotypes between healthy human individuals (dated by TCRdb to the early 2020s). CD8 naive samples were CD45RO-negative cells positively selected for CCR7, giving a CD45RA+CCR7+ population that excluded TemRA cells. Libraries were prepared through the immunoSEQ multiplex PCR assay. TCRdb took over this immuneACCESS table, retaining in-frame rearrangements with V and J assigned. Such tables are incomplete; in checked studies, under half of the missing clones stem from an unresolved V gene, and the remainder is unexplained. The sample table holds about 1.9 million clones, of which 93% were seen once. Under 2% of the sample goes to the ten largest clones. Sequences were obtained from naive CD8+ T cells from PBMCs. Interpreted using the paper, the cell subset or site label stands for: CD45RA+CCR7+. Receptors originate from a man younger than 35 in good health. Some clones in this sample may be carry-over from other donors' samples.

This sequence joins TRBV11-2 and TRBJ2-7; D gene ambiguous. Germline V gene lookup returns CDR1 SGHAT and CDR2 FQNNGV. CDR3 length: 14 amino acids. V was pared by 3 bases and J by 5 bases, with 14 bases between. The CDR3 protein is CASSLGPPRDEQYF. For the CDR3, the DNA is TGTGCCAGCAGCTTGGGTCCGCCTAGAGACGAGCAGTACTTC.

The chain couples TRBV2 to TRBJ1-1; no clear D gene. The V and J ends lost 2 bases and 6 bases respectively, with 10 bases between them. This CDR3 has 13 amino acids. Germline-derived CDR1 and CDR2 are SNHLY and FYNNEI. This CDR3 reads CASSESQRAEAFF. The CDR3 coding sequence is TGTGCCAGCAGTGAAAGTCAACGCGCTGAAGCTTTCTTT. The full variable domain, in which reference TRBV2 and TRBJ1-1 provide the parts outside the CDR3, is EPEVTQTPSHQVTQMGQEVILRCVPISNHLYFYWYRQILGQKVEFLVSFYNNEISEKSEIFDDQFSVERPDGSNFTLKIRSTKLEDSAMYFCASSESQRAEAFFGQGTRLTVV.

This chain links TRBV7-9 with TRBJ1-1; D is ambiguous. Trimming left V 10 bases short and J 6 bases short, with 12 bases between. The CDR3 contains 11 residues. The germline V gene encodes CDR1 SEHNR and CDR2 FQNEAQ (reference sequence). CDR3 in amino acids: CATRVIAEAFF. The DNA for the CDR3 is TGTGCCACGCGGGTTATTGCTGAAGCTTTCTTT.

The chain links TRBV6-5 to TRBJ1-1, with D hard to call. This CDR3 contains 11 residues. Germline loops: CDR1 MNHEY, CDR2 SVGAGI. V was trimmed by 6 bases and J by 1 base, leaving 3 bases between them. CDR3 amino acids: CASRRNTEAFF. The CDR3 nucleotides read TGTGCCAGCAGAAGGAACACTGAAGCTTTCTTT.

This clone was counted once. V and J are TRBV10-3 and TRBJ2-1; 11 bases are shared with TRBD2. The CDR3 spans 16 residues. The trim removed 0 bases at V and 7 bases at J, leaving 5 bases unmatched. Per germline, CDR1 ENHRY and CDR2 SYGVKD. CDR3: CAISESPGLAANEQFF. Here the CDR3 DNA reads TGTGCCATCAGTGAGTCACCGGGACTAGCGGCTAATGAGCAGTTCTTC.

The chain employs TRBV11-1 and TRBJ2-7; tentatively, D is TRBD1 (6 bases). This CDR3 comprises 14 residues. Germline V lookup: CDR1 SGHAT, CDR2 FQDESV (reference sequence). The V end was cut by 3 bases, the J end by 7 bases, with 16 bases between. Written as DNA, the CDR3 is TGTGCCAGCAGCTTTACCGGGACACCTGATGAGCAGTACTTC. It yields the protein CASSFTGTPDEQYF.

This clone occurred once. The rearrangement joins TRBV19 to TRBJ1-1; 7 nucleotides match TRBD1. Germline CDR1 and CDR2: LNHDA and SQIVND (reference sequence). The V segment lost 1 base and the J segment 3 bases; nucleotides outside the gene matches: 5. This CDR3 is 15 amino acids long. CDR3 sequence reads: CASSIGQGVYTEAFF. CDR3 coding DNA: TGTGCCAGTAGTATAGGACAGGGAGTTTACACTGAAGCTTTCTTT.

As concerns this clone: At the DNA level, this CDR3 is encoded by other sequences in the same sample as well. V usage is TRBV9 and J usage is TRBJ2-1, with D perhaps TRBD1 (6 bases). Germline CDR1 and CDR2: SGDLS and YYNGEE. Trimming took off 0 bases at V and 5 bases at J, with 9 bases between the two ends. The CDR3 has 14 amino acids. The CDR3 here is CASSVGDRNNEQFF. CDR3 DNA sequence: TGTGCCAGCAGCGTAGGCGACAGGAACAATGAGCAGTTCTTC.

The chain recombines TRBV5-1 with TRBJ2-2; the D gene is possibly TRBD1 (5 bases). The CDR3 has 13 residues. CDR1 and CDR2 (germline): SGHRS, YFSETQ. Trimming cost V 4 bases and J 3 bases, with 7 bases left between them. The CDR3 bases are TGCGCCAGCAGCCAGGGTGACACCGGGGAGCTGTTTTTT. It yields the protein CASSQGDTGELFF.

The chain employs TRBV6-1 and TRBJ1-2; D is unresolved. V lost 1 base and J lost 2, with 11 bases in between. CDR3 length equals 15 residues. In germline, CDR1 is MNHNS, CDR2 SASEGT. The CDR3 DNA is TGTGCCAGCAGTGAAGTCGGGGTGGGGAACTATGGCTACACCTTC. Protein: CASSEVGVGNYGYTF.

Concerning this clone itself: The sample holds other DNA sequences that translate to the same CDR3. This chain links TRBV28 with TRBJ1-2; 7 bases are shared with TRBD1. The CDR3 runs 13 residues. V was clipped by 6 bases and J by 3 bases; unmatched bases: 4. Per germline, CDR1 MDHEN and CDR2 SYDVKM. The CDR3 is CASSLGGDYGYTF. Here the CDR3 DNA reads TGTGCCAGCAGCTTAGGGGGCGACTATGGCTACACCTTC.

This clone showed up just once. The chain combines TRBV19 with TRBJ2-7; D is perhaps TRBD1 (6 bases). The germline V and J ends were trimmed by 3 bases and 6 bases, with 12 bases remaining between them. CDR1 and CDR2 (germline): LNHDA, SQIVND (reference sequence). This CDR3 is built from 13 residues. The CDR3 coding sequence is TGTGCCAGTAGTATTCTACAGGGCAGCGAGCAGTACTTC. Its translation: CASSILQGSEQYF.

The chain is built from TRBV5-4 and TRBJ1-1; TRBD1 matches 7 bases. The trim removed 5 bases at V and 1 base at J, leaving 2 bases unmatched. The CDR3 is 13 residues long. From germline, CDR1 is SGHNT and CDR2 YYREEE (reference sequence). For the CDR3, the DNA is TGTGCCAGCAGGGGACAGCCGAACACTGAAGCTTTCTTT. This gives the protein CASRGQPNTEAFF.

V gene TRBV9 combines with J gene TRBJ2-5; 8 nucleotides match TRBD1. The CDR3 spans 17 residues. V shed 0 bases and J 1 base; nucleotides not matched to a gene: 8. The germline V gene encodes CDR1 SGDLS and CDR2 YYNGEE. Here the CDR3 DNA reads TGTGCCAGCAGCGTAGGTGTTAGGGACAGGCCCCAAGAGACCCAGTACTTC. It specifies CASSVGVRDRPQETQYF. Full variable domain (rest looked up from reference TRBV9 and TRBJ2-5): DSGVTQTPKHLITATGQRVTLRCSPRSGDLSVYWYQQSLDQGLQFLIQYYNGEERAKGNILERFSAQQFPDLHSELNLSSLELGDSALYFCASSVGVRDRPQETQYFGPGTRLLVL.

V gene TRBV6-6 combines with J gene TRBJ1-2, with 7 bases that match TRBD1. The CDR3 totals 14 residues. Germline V gives CDR1 MNHNY, CDR2 SVGAGI (reference sequence). V was clipped by 7 bases and J by 4 bases; unmatched bases: 9. The CDR3 nucleotides are TGTGCCAGCAACACAGGGGACAAACTCTATGGCTACACCTTC. It codes for CASNTGDKLYGYTF.

This clone was seen just once. The J gene is TRBJ2-3, the V gene TRBV19; unclear D gene. This CDR3 comprises 11 residues. Germline CDR1 LNHDA, CDR2 SQIVND (reference sequence). Deletions cut 6 bases from V and 3 bases from J, with 4 bases between. CDR3 sequence (DNA): TGTGCCAGTAGAGGGACAGATACGCAGTATTTT. Encoded protein: CASRGTDTQYF. The full variable domain, with the rest looked up from reference TRBV19 and TRBJ2-3, is DGGITQSPKYLFRKEGQNVTLSCEQNLNHDAMYWYRQDPGQGLRLIYYSQIVNDFQKGDIAEGYSVSREKKESFPLTVTSAQKNPTAFYLCASRGTDTQYFGPGTRLTVL.

This clone was seen once. CDR3 residues: CASSVSPLFKNYGYTF. In nucleotides, the CDR3 is TGTGCCAGCAGCGTATCCCCCTTGTTTAAGAACTATGGCTACACCTTC. The chain uses TRBV9 and TRBJ1-2; D ambiguous. This CDR3 has 16 residues. Trimming removed 1 base from V and 2 bases from J, with 15 bases in between. Per germline, CDR1 SGDLS and CDR2 YYNGEE.

Only one count was recorded for this clone. The chain joins TRBV7-8 to TRBJ2-3, with D possibly being TRBD1 (6 bases). Trimming cost V 1 base and J 4 bases, with 15 bases left between them. The CDR3 is made up of 16 amino acids. The V gene's germline CDR1 is SGHVS and CDR2 FQNEAQ. The DNA for the CDR3 is TGTGCCAGCAGCTTAGGGGCAGGGGAAGGGGCAGATACGCAGTATTTT. As protein: CASSLGAGEGADTQYF.

V usage is TRBV11-3 and J usage is TRBJ2-1; D may be TRBD2 (5 bases). This CDR3 is 14 amino acids long. CDR1 is SGHNT and CDR2 is YENEEA in the germline V gene. Trimming removed 5 bases from V and 9 bases from J, with 17 bases in between. CDR3 in DNA: TGTGCCAGCAGCACAAGAGGGATTTTGGGTGAGCAGTTCTTC. Translating gives CASSTRGILGEQFF.

The rearrangement uses TRBV28 and TRBJ1-1; D remains ambiguous. The germline V gene has CDR1 MDHEN and CDR2 SYDVKM. The CDR3 runs to 13 residues. Between the trimmed V and J ends, which lost 3 bases and 1 base, there was a span of 6 bases. The CDR3 sequence is CASSFVSNTEAFF. CDR3 bases: TGTGCCAGCAGTTTTGTGTCGAACACTGAAGCTTTCTTT. Full variable domain (missing parts from reference TRBV28 and TRBJ1-1): DVKVTQSSRYLVKRTGEKVFLECVQDMDHENMFWYRQDPGLGLRLIYFSYDVKMKEKGDIPEGYSVSREKKERFSLILESASTNQTSMYLCASSFVSNTEAFFGQGTRLTVV.

The chain recombines TRBV28 with TRBJ1-2; no clear D gene. V was cut by 4 bases and J by 5 bases, with 8 bases left in between. CDR3 length equals 12 residues. Germline V CDR1 and CDR2: MDHEN, SYDVKM. CDR3 amino acids: CASSSVGYGYTF. As DNA, the CDR3 is TGTGCCAGCAGTTCAGTGGGATATGGCTACACCTTC.

The rearrangement uses TRBV5-8 and TRBJ2-3, with D perhaps TRBD2 (6 bases). Between the trimmed V and J ends, which lost 6 bases and 4 bases, there was a span of 18 bases. Germline V lookup: CDR1 SGHTS, CDR2 YDEGEE. The CDR3 consists of 15 residues. In DNA, the CDR3 is TGTGCCAGCATAGACTTTGGGGGAGGAGCAGATACGCAGTATTTT. It specifies CASIDFGGGADTQYF.

A remark on this clone: The sample contains more than one DNA sequence encoding this CDR3. This chain links TRBV27 with TRBJ2-6; D is uncertain. Germline CDR1 is MNHEY and CDR2 is SMNVEV (reference sequence). The CDR3 is 13 amino acids. The V end was cut by 6 bases, the J end by 2 bases, with 5 bases between. CDR3 sequence (DNA): TGTGCCAGCAGCCCTGCTGGGGCCAACGTCCTGACTTTC. Encoded protein: CASSPAGANVLTF.

The CDR3 loop reads CASSATPVLRDPYGYTF. In nucleotides, the CDR3 is TGTGCCAGCAGCGCCACTCCCGTCCTTCGGGACCCGTATGGCTACACCTTC. The chain links TRBV9 to TRBJ1-2; TRBD1 is a possible D gene (5 bases). Trimming took off 3 bases at V and 5 bases at J, with 23 bases between the two ends. The length of the CDR3 is 17 residues. CDR1 and CDR2 from the germline V gene are SGDLS and YYNGEE.

The CDR3 region is CASSPSDLYMNTEAFF. For the CDR3, the DNA is TGTGCCAGCAGCCCATCGGACCTCTATATGAACACTGAAGCTTTCTTT. The genes are TRBV2 and TRBJ1-1; no clear D gene. Germline V CDR1 and CDR2: SNHLY, FYNNEI. This CDR3 spans 16 amino acids. Deletions cut 6 bases from V and 0 bases from J, with 17 bases between.

V gene TRBV7-2 combines with J gene TRBJ2-1; D possibly corresponds to TRBD2 (5 bases). The CDR3 loop spans 14 amino acids. Germline CDR1 reads SGHTA; CDR2 reads FQGNSA. Trimming took 1 base from V and 5 from J, leaving 9 bases between them. The CDR3, as DNA: TGTGCCAGCAGCTTAGTAGACTACAACAATGAGCAGTTCTTC. Its protein is CASSLVDYNNEQFF.

This clone appeared a single time. Other DNA sequences in this sample translate to the same CDR3. V usage is TRBV7-9 and J usage is TRBJ1-4, with no clear D. The CDR3 consists of 15 residues. CDR1 and CDR2 (germline): SEHNR, FQNEAQ (reference sequence). Trimming took 4 bases from V and 0 from J, leaving 9 bases between them. The CDR3 DNA reads as TGTGCCAGCAGCTCACGTGAGGCAACTAATGAAAAACTGTTTTTT. This gives the protein CASSSREATNEKLFF.